Shown below are 21 T cell receptor beta chains from a single sample sequenced in a study of B cell selection in AIRE deficiency. TCRdb keeps only in-frame clones here, not all; method: immunoSEQ multiplex PCR. The data show 20,000 to 30,000 clones, approximately 96% seen once. Conventional CD4 T cells were sorted as CD4+CD127+ cells. Sequenced sample: CD4+CD127+ conventional T cells sorted from PBMCs. These receptors were collected from a human donor in good health.

This chain links TRBV5-1 with TRBJ2-6; D gene uncertain. The germline CDR1 and CDR2 sequences are SGHRS and YFSETQ. The CDR3 spans 16 residues. The germline V and J ends were trimmed by 0 bases and 0 bases, with 7 bases remaining between them. Here the CDR3 reads CASSLDTNSGANVLTF. The CDR3, as DNA: TGCGCCAGCAGCTTGGACACTAACTCTGGGGCCAACGTCCTGACTTTC.

This clone was observed a single time. The gene calls are TRBV19 and TRBJ1-4; D is possibly TRBD1 (5 bases). This CDR3 is built from 14 residues. The V and J ends lost 8 bases and 3 bases respectively, with 13 bases between them. The germline gives CDR1 LNHDA, CDR2 SQIVND (reference sequence). The CDR3, as DNA: TGTGCCAGTCATCAGGGATCGGCTAATGAAAAACTGTTTTTT. This sequence encodes CASHQGSANEKLFF. Combining the CDR3 with reference TRBV19 and TRBJ1-4 gives the whole variable domain DGGITQSPKYLFRKEGQNVTLSCEQNLNHDAMYWYRQDPGQGLRLIYYSQIVNDFQKGDIAEGYSVSREKKESFPLTVTSAQKNPTAFYLCASHQGSANEKLFFGSGTQLSVL.

The rearrangement uses TRBV10-3 and TRBJ2-5, with 7 bases lining up with TRBD1. J lost 2 bases, V lost 2 bases, and 8 bases had no gene match. The CDR3 loop spans 16 amino acids. Germline CDR1 ENHRY, CDR2 SYGVKD. The CDR3 here is CAISEGTEKGQETQYF. The CDR3 DNA reads TGTGCCATCAGTGAGGGGACAGAGAAGGGGCAAGAGACCCAGTACTTC.

The rearrangement links TRBV2 to TRBJ2-3; D ambiguous. The CDR3 is made up of 11 amino acids. Germline assignment: CDR1 SNHLY and CDR2 FYNNEI. Trimming removed 7 bases from V and 5 bases from J, with 7 bases in between. The CDR3 sequence is CASTVVDTQYF. Here the CDR3 DNA reads TGTGCCAGCACAGTAGTAGATACGCAGTATTTT.

The chain links TRBV9 to TRBJ2-1, with no clear D. The CDR3 spans 14 residues. Germline-derived CDR1 and CDR2 are SGDLS and YYNGEE. V was trimmed by 0 bases and J by 8 bases, leaving 12 bases between them. CDR3: CASSVGGLLDEQFF. CDR3 bases: TGTGCCAGCAGCGTAGGGGGTCTTCTGGATGAGCAGTTCTTC.

The V gene is TRBV30, the J gene TRBJ1-2; 8 positions match TRBD1. CDR1 and CDR2 from the germline V gene are GTSNPN and SVGIG (reference sequence). The CDR3 runs 11 residues. V trimming: 1 base; J trimming: 12 bases; junction bases outside the gene matches: 4. For the CDR3, the DNA is TGTGCCTGGAGTGGACAGGGGAGGGACACCTTC. Translated, it gives CAWSGQGRDTF.

This rearrangement joins TRBV7-3 to TRBJ1-2; D gene ambiguous. The germline V and J ends were trimmed by 1 base and 1 base, with 16 bases remaining between them. Germline V gene lookup returns CDR1 SGHTA and CDR2 FQGTGA. The CDR3 covers 17 residues. CDR3 nucleotides: TGTGCCAGCAGCTTAAGCCCCAACGATGGGCTTAACTATGGCTACACCTTC. Protein sequence: CASSLSPNDGLNYGYTF.

The chain combines TRBV6-6 with TRBJ1-2, with D hard to call. CDR1 MNHNY and CDR2 SVGAGI come from the germline V gene (reference sequence). V lost 7 bases and J 0 bases, leaving 15 bases between the germline ends. The CDR3 is made up of 15 amino acids. As DNA, the CDR3 is TGTGCCAGCACCCTTCGGGAGGGAACTAACTATGGCTACACCTTC. This gives the protein CASTLREGTNYGYTF.

The count of this clone is one. The V call is TRBV6-5, the J call TRBJ2-2; D is possibly TRBD1 (5 bases). The CDR3 is 14 amino acids. V lost 6 bases to trimming and J lost 0 bases, with 8 bases between them. Germline-derived CDR1 and CDR2 are MNHEY and SVGAGI. DNA of the CDR3: TGTGCCAGCAGCGCGACAGCGAACACCGGGGAGCTGTTTTTT. As protein: CASSATANTGELFF.

The chain is built from TRBV30 and TRBJ2-3; D is perhaps TRBD1 (6 bases). The CDR3 extends over 17 amino acids. Trimming removed 2 bases from V and 0 bases from J, with 18 bases in between. Germline V gene lookup returns CDR1 GTSNPN and CDR2 SVGIG (reference sequence). As DNA, the CDR3 is TGTGCCTGGAGTTCGCCGATAACAGGGCCTAGCACAGATACGCAGTATTTT. Amino acid sequence: CAWSSPITGPSTDTQYF.

The genes are TRBV30 and TRBJ1-1; D remains ambiguous. In germline, CDR1 is GTSNPN, CDR2 SVGIG (reference sequence). The CDR3 extends over 13 amino acids. The V end lost 3 bases, the J end lost 1 base, and 9 bases lay between the germline ends. As DNA, the CDR3 is TGTGCCTGGAGCGTGGGCGCGAACACTGAAGCTTTCTTT. This codes for CAWSVGANTEAFF.

V gene TRBV5-5 combines with J gene TRBJ2-2; perhaps TRBD1 as D (6 bases). With 1 base removed from V and 4 bases from J, the gap between germline ends came to 14 bases. The CDR3 covers 16 residues. Germline lookup yields CDR1 SGHKS and CDR2 YYEKEE (reference sequence). CDR3 amino acids: CASSLTGLGSTGELFF. In DNA form, the CDR3 reads TGTGCCAGCAGCTTGACAGGGTTAGGTAGCACCGGGGAGCTGTTTTTT.

This rearrangement joins TRBV5-1 to TRBJ2-7, with D perhaps TRBD1 or TRBD2 (5 bases each). The V end was cut by 4 bases, the J end by 0 bases, with 14 bases between. This CDR3 is built from 15 residues. Germline lookup yields CDR1 SGHRS and CDR2 YFSETQ. The CDR3 DNA follows: TGCGCCAGCAGCACCCGTCAGGGAGACTCCTACGAGCAGTACTTC. Its protein product is CASSTRQGDSYEQYF.

This chain uses TRBV6-1 with TRBJ1-2; 10 bases are shared with TRBD1. Germline loops: CDR1 MNHNS, CDR2 SASEGT. The CDR3 extends over 15 amino acids. The ends lost 5 bases at V and 6 bases at J; junction bases unmatched: 9. The CDR3 nucleotides read TGTGCCAGCAGTCCCGTGGACAGGGGGTCGGATGGCTACACCTTC. Its translation is CASSPVDRGSDGYTF.

J is TRBJ2-5 and V is TRBV27; TRBD1 might be the D (6 bases). Trimming pared 5 bases from V and 7 bases from J, leaving 17 bases between. CDR1 and CDR2 from the germline V gene are MNHEY and SMNVEV (reference sequence). This CDR3 contains 14 residues. The CDR3 here is CASSPRGGLGTQYF. The CDR3 nucleotides read TGTGCCAGCAGTCCCCGAGGGGGTCTAGGGACCCAGTACTTC.

The chain couples TRBV7-6 to TRBJ1-5; D gene unclear. The CDR3 has 14 residues. The V end was cut by 0 bases, the J end by 0 bases, with 3 bases between. Germline V CDR1 and CDR2: SGHVS, FNYEAQ. CDR3 amino acids: CASSLAGSNQPQHF. The DNA of the CDR3 is TGTGCCAGCAGCTTAGCGGGTAGCAATCAGCCCCAGCATTTT.

The chain employs TRBV2 and TRBJ1-4; possible D gene TRBD1, 5 bases. This CDR3 is built from 14 residues. Trimming stripped 5 bases from V and 4 bases from J, with 11 bases between. Germline CDR1 is SNHLY and CDR2 is FYNNEI. The CDR3 DNA is TGTGCCAGCAGTCTCGAAAGGGGTAATGAAAAACTGTTTTTT. It is translated as CASSLERGNEKLFF.

V usage is TRBV5-1 and J usage is TRBJ2-3, with 8 positions matching TRBD1. The V gene end was trimmed by 0 bases and the J gene end by 5 bases; junction bases not matched to a gene: 2. The germline gives CDR1 SGHRS, CDR2 YFSETQ. The CDR3 is made up of 14 amino acids. The CDR3 spells CASSLGQGLDTQYF. CDR3 nucleotide sequence: TGCGCCAGCAGCTTGGGACAGGGGTTAGATACGCAGTATTTT. Full variable domain (missing parts from reference TRBV5-1 and TRBJ2-3): KAGVTQTPRYLIKTRGQQVTLSCSPISGHRSVSWYQQTPGQGLQFLFEYFSETQRNKGNFPGRFSGRQFSNSRSEMNVSTLELGDSALYLCASSLGQGLDTQYFGPGTRLTVL.

The CDR3 DNA reads TGTGCCAGCAAGGGAGGGGATCAGCCCCAGCATTTT. Protein sequence: CASKGGDQPQHF. The chain has TRBV6-6 and TRBJ1-5; a weak D match, TRBD1 (5 bases). V lost 7 bases to trimming and J lost 5 bases, with 9 bases between them. The CDR3 extends over 12 amino acids. Germline V gene lookup returns CDR1 MNHNY and CDR2 SVGAGI (reference sequence).

This clone is a singleton in its sample. The V gene is TRBV5-4, the J gene TRBJ1-1, with TRBD1 matching over 9 bases. The CDR3 is 17 residues long. Germline V gene sequence: CDR1 SGHNT, CDR2 YYREEE (reference sequence). V shed 1 base, J shed 10 bases, and the junction held 17 bases outside the gene matches. The CDR3 is CASSLRLGTGLARGAFF. In DNA form, the CDR3 reads TGTGCCAGCAGCTTGAGGTTGGGGACAGGGCTCGCTAGGGGAGCTTTCTTT. The complete variable domain, with remaining parts taken from reference TRBV5-4 and TRBJ1-1, reads ETGVTQSPTHLIKTRGQQVTLRCSSQSGHNTVSWYQQALGQGPQFIFQYYREEENGRGNFPPRFSGLQFPNYSSELNVNALELDDSALYLCASSLRLGTGLARGAFFGQGTRLTVV.

The gene calls are TRBV15 and TRBJ1-4, with 8 bases aligning to TRBD1. In germline, CDR1 is LNHNV, CDR2 YYDKDF (reference sequence). Germline trimming cut 2 bases from V and 7 bases from J; bases unmatched to any gene: 3. There are 14 residues in the CDR3. CDR3: CATSRLDRGEKLFF. The DNA for the CDR3 is TGTGCCACCAGCAGACTCGACAGGGGTGAAAAACTGTTTTTT.